The next 29 T cell receptor beta chains were all read from a single sample in a study of T cell responses to AZD1222 COVID-19 vaccine. Libraries were prepared by immunoSEQ multiplex PCR; TCRdb keeps only in-frame clonotypes and omits some of them. Altogether roughly 140,000 clones are present, about 91% being singletons, with the ten largest covering approximately 15%. Sequenced here: peripheral blood, sampled on day 0 of AZD1222 vaccination. Receptors originate from an adult in good health.

This chain links TRBV30 with TRBJ1-2; D is uncertain. Looked up from germline, CDR1 is GTSNPN and CDR2 is SVGIG (reference sequence). CDR3 length: 14 amino acids. Trimming left V 2 bases short and J 4 bases short, with 14 bases between. The CDR3 nucleotides read TGTGCCTGGAGTCCCCCCCCATCTTTCTATGGCTACACCTTC. Protein: CAWSPPPSFYGYTF.

The rearrangement uses TRBV7-2 and TRBJ1-1; D is ambiguous. The CDR3 consists of 16 residues. The V gene's germline CDR1 is SGHTA and CDR2 FQGNSA. Trimming removed 5 bases from V and 1 base from J, with 17 bases in between. CDR3 nucleotide sequence: TGTGCCAGCAGCCAAAACCTAGGAAGGGCGAACACTGAAGCTTTCTTT. It translates to CASSQNLGRANTEAFF. Full variable domain (outside the CDR3, taken from reference TRBV7-2 and TRBJ1-1): GAGVSQSPSNKVTEKGKDVELRCDPISGHTALYWYRQSLGQGLEFLIYFQGNSAPDKSGLPSDRFSAERTGGSVSTLTIQRTQQEDSAVYLCASSQNLGRANTEAFFGQGTRLTVV.

The chain is built from TRBV5-1 and TRBJ1-5; 9 positions agree with TRBD1. Germline values: CDR1 SGHRS, CDR2 YFSETQ. This CDR3 is built from 19 residues. J was trimmed by 0 bases and V by 5 bases; bases with no gene match: 15. CDR3 amino acids: CASRHDGQGWVNSNQPQHF. Here the CDR3 DNA reads TGCGCCAGCAGACACGACGGACAGGGGTGGGTAAATAGCAATCAGCCCCAGCATTTT.

The chain combines TRBV18 with TRBJ1-5; 7 bases agree with TRBD1. CDR1 and CDR2 (germline): KGHSH, LQKENI. This CDR3 has 19 amino acids. Trimming took 2 bases from V and 6 from J; bases not matched to a gene: 19. The CDR3 here is CASSPEGVFGTVRTQPQHF. CDR3 DNA sequence: TGTGCCAGCTCACCAGAGGGGGTTTTTGGGACAGTAAGGACTCAGCCCCAGCATTTT. Variable domain in full (rest from reference TRBV18 and TRBJ1-5): NAGVMQNPRHLVRRRGQEARLRCSPMKGHSHVYWYRQLPEEGLKFMVYLQKENIIDESGMPKERFSAEFPKEGPSILRIQQVVRGDSAAYFCASSPEGVFGTVRTQPQHFGDGTRLSIL.

J is TRBJ2-7 and V is TRBV28; no clear D. The length of the CDR3 is 11 residues. V lost 5 bases to trimming and J lost 9 bases, with 11 bases between them. Germline loops: CDR1 MDHEN, CDR2 SYDVKM. CDR3 sequence reads: CASSLSRTQYF. As DNA, the CDR3 is TGTGCCAGCAGTCTATCCCGAACGCAGTACTTC.

This clone was detected only a few times. The V gene is TRBV18, the J gene TRBJ2-7; the D is unclear. Between the trimmed V and J ends, which lost 8 bases and 3 bases, there was a span of 17 bases. Germline-derived CDR1 and CDR2 are KGHSH and LQKENI. The CDR3 is made up of 14 amino acids. The CDR3 loop is CASSQTFGDYEQYF. The CDR3, as DNA: TGTGCCAGCAGCCAAACCTTCGGCGACTACGAGCAGTACTTC.

This chain links TRBV9 with TRBJ2-7; TRBD2 agrees at 13 bases. Germline V CDR1 and CDR2: SGDLS, YYNGEE. The ends lost 9 bases at V and 0 bases at J; junction bases unmatched: 15. The CDR3 length is 18 residues. This CDR3 reads CAILPGGLAGESSYEQYF. The DNA for the CDR3 is TGTGCCATCCTCCCAGGTGGACTAGCGGGGGAAAGCTCCTACGAGCAGTACTTC. The full variable domain, its missing parts supplied by reference TRBV9 and TRBJ2-7, is DSGVTQTPKHLITATGQRVTLRCSPRSGDLSVYWYQQSLDQGLQFLIQYYNGEERAKGNILERFSAQQFPDLHSELNLSSLELGDSALYFCAILPGGLAGESSYEQYFGPGTRLTVT.

The chain carries TRBV19 and TRBJ1-6; a weak D match, TRBD1 (6 bases). Germline assignment: CDR1 LNHDA and CDR2 SQIVND (reference sequence). V lost 4 bases and J 5 bases, leaving 9 bases between the germline ends. The CDR3 runs to 14 residues. CDR3 DNA sequence: TGTGCCAGTAGTAAGGGACAAGATAATTCACCCCTCCACTTT. Translated, it gives CASSKGQDNSPLHF.

The gene calls are TRBV7-3 and TRBJ1-2; D is perhaps TRBD1 (6 bases). The germline V gene encodes CDR1 SGHTA and CDR2 FQGTGA. V was cut by 5 bases and J by 8 bases, with 18 bases left in between. The CDR3 length is 14 residues. As DNA, the CDR3 is TGTGCCAGCAGCCCAGACAGGAGTATAGTGGGCTACACCTTC. As protein: CASSPDRSIVGYTF.

This clone has only a few counts. V usage is TRBV27 and J usage is TRBJ1-4, with D possibly TRBD1 on 5 matching bases. CDR1 is MNHEY and CDR2 is SMNVEV in the germline V gene (reference sequence). The CDR3 extends over 14 amino acids. V lost 6 bases and J lost 4, with 12 bases in between. CDR3 protein: CASRGTGLNEKLFF. DNA of the CDR3: TGTGCCAGCAGAGGGACGGGCCTTAATGAAAAACTGTTTTTT.

This clone was observed a handful of times. V and J are TRBV6-2 or TRBV6-3 and TRBJ1-2, with 10 bases that match TRBD1. The CDR3 is 17 amino acids. V was clipped by 4 bases and J by 4 bases; unmatched bases: 12. Germline assignment: CDR1 MNHEY and CDR2 SVGEGT. CDR3 protein: CASSSATGGVGSYGYTF. The CDR3 DNA reads TGTGCCAGCAGTTCCGCGACAGGGGGCGTTGGGAGCTATGGCTACACCTTC.

The J gene is TRBJ2-7, the V gene TRBV18, with 8 nucleotides matching TRBD1. The germline gives CDR1 KGHSH, CDR2 LQKENI. With V trimmed by 5 bases and J by 4 bases, 10 bases remained unmatched. The CDR3 is made up of 15 amino acids. This CDR3 reads CASSAGTGEGYEQYF. CDR3 coding DNA: TGTGCCAGCTCAGCCGGGACAGGAGAGGGGTACGAGCAGTACTTC. Full variable domain (missing parts from reference TRBV18 and TRBJ2-7): NAGVMQNPRHLVRRRGQEARLRCSPMKGHSHVYWYRQLPEEGLKFMVYLQKENIIDESGMPKERFSAEFPKEGPSILRIQQVVRGDSAAYFCASSAGTGEGYEQYFGPGTRLTVT.

Points on this clone: At one of its ends the junction is not consistent with the germline gene, which may arise from a read error. The chain is built from TRBV7-7 and TRBJ2-5; 8 nucleotides align to TRBD1. The CDR3 spans 14 residues. Looked up from germline, CDR1 is SSHAT and CDR2 is FNYEAQ (reference sequence). CDR3 region: CASSLAGGAETQYF. In nucleotides, the CDR3 is TGTGCTAGCAGCTTAGCAGGGGGCGCAGAGACCCAGTACTTC.

The chain employs TRBV4-2 and TRBJ2-2; 9 bases are a match to TRBD1. With 0 bases clipped from V and 2 bases from J, the junction kept 7 bases outside the gene matches. Germline V lookup: CDR1 LGHNA, CDR2 YNFKEQ. This CDR3 is 18 amino acids long. CDR3 amino acids: CASSQDTNRGLNTGELFF. Here the CDR3 DNA reads TGTGCCAGCAGCCAAGATACCAACAGGGGGCTAAACACCGGGGAGCTGTTTTTT.

The chain joins TRBV29-1 to TRBJ2-5; D may be TRBD2 (6 bases). The CDR3 has 15 residues. The germline V and J ends were trimmed by 2 bases and 0 bases, with 13 bases remaining between them. The germline gives CDR1 SQVTM, CDR2 ANQGSEA. CDR3: CSVESGWGDQETQYF. CDR3 nucleotide sequence: TGCAGCGTTGAATCCGGCTGGGGGGACCAAGAGACCCAGTACTTC.

Turning to this clone: An end of the junction differs from the germline gene, which may be a read error. The V call is TRBV6-2 or TRBV6-3, the J call TRBJ2-1, with 12 nucleotides matching TRBD2. The germline V gene encodes CDR1 MNHEY and CDR2 SVGEGT. The CDR3 is 14 amino acids. CDR3 amino acids: CASSYSPLAGGLVF. The CDR3 DNA sequence: TGTGCCAGCAGTTACTCGCCGCTAGCGGGGGGGTTGGTCTTC.

The rearrangement links TRBV27 to TRBJ2-7, with D unclear. The CDR3 has 13 residues. Per the germline V gene, CDR1 is MNHEY and CDR2 is SMNVEV (reference sequence). V dropped 6 bases and J dropped 3 bases, with 12 bases sitting between them. CDR3 nucleotides: TGTGCCAGCAGCGAACGTCCAAACTACGAGCAGTACTTC. It translates to CASSERPNYEQYF.

The sample holds a few counts of this clone. This rearrangement joins TRBV7-9 to TRBJ2-3, with 11 bases matching TRBD2. The germline CDR1 and CDR2 sequences are SEHNR and FQNEAQ (reference sequence). After removal of 4 bases from V and 7 bases from J, the junction contained 10 bases not matched to a gene. The CDR3 sequence is 16 residues long. CDR3 in amino acids: CASSSKLAGAQYTQYF. The CDR3 nucleotides read TGTGCCAGCAGCTCCAAACTAGCGGGGGCCCAGTATACGCAGTATTTT.

The genes are TRBV6-5 and TRBJ2-5, with TRBD1 matching over 7 bases. Germline CDR1 MNHEY, CDR2 SVGAGI. Trimming removed 10 bases from V and 5 bases from J; junction bases left unmatched: 7. The CDR3 totals 12 residues. As DNA, the CDR3 is TGTGCCACCCGACAGGGCGGGGAGACCCAGTACTTC. It codes for CATRQGGETQYF.

The rearrangement uses TRBV3-1 (or the pseudogene TRBV3-2) and TRBJ2-1; 15 positions agree with TRBD2. The germline CDR1 and CDR2 sequences are LGHDT and YNNKEL (reference sequence). This CDR3 is built from 15 residues. Germline trimming cut 4 bases from V and 9 bases from J; bases unmatched to any gene: 4. Here the CDR3 DNA reads TGTGCCAGCAGCCGGACTAGCGGGGGGGTAGGTGAGCAGTTCTTC. This encodes CASSRTSGGVGEQFF.

The V and J genes are TRBV10-3 and TRBJ1-2; 8 bases line up with TRBD1. The CDR3 consists of 14 residues. V lost 10 bases and J lost 6; bases outside the gene matches: 13. Germline V gives CDR1 ENHRY, CDR2 SYGVKD. CDR3 sequence: CATAWTGLFDGYTF. CDR3 sequence (DNA): TGTGCCACGGCTTGGACAGGGCTATTCGATGGCTACACCTTC.

The J gene is TRBJ2-1, the V gene TRBV28; 13 bases are shared with TRBD2. The CDR3 loop spans 20 amino acids. Germline-derived CDR1 and CDR2 are MDHEN and SYDVKM. V dropped 5 bases and J dropped 7; count of bases not matched to a gene: 20. The CDR3 bases are TGTGCCAGCAGTACCGGACTAGCGGGAGTACTAGCGGGGGGGAGGAATGAGCAGTTCTTC. Amino acids: CASSTGLAGVLAGGRNEQFF.

This clone came up a few times. The chain combines TRBV3-1 (or the pseudogene TRBV3-2) with TRBJ1-1, with D unclear. The CDR3 length is 14 residues. V gave up 1 base and J gave up 0 bases, with 6 bases separating them. Per the germline V gene, CDR1 is LGHDT and CDR2 is YNNKEL (reference sequence). The CDR3 nucleotides read TGTGCCAGCAGCCAAGGATACATGAACACTGAAGCTTTCTTT. Translation: CASSQGYMNTEAFF.

The V gene is TRBV4-1, the J gene TRBJ1-2; TRBD1 matches at 7 bases. This CDR3 is built from 16 residues. The V gene's germline CDR1 is MGHRA and CDR2 YSYEKL. J was trimmed by 1 base and V by 3 bases; bases with no gene match: 8. CDR3 nucleotides: TGCGCCAGCAGCCAGCCTTGGGACAGTTATAACTATGGCTACACCTTC. Protein sequence: CASSQPWDSYNYGYTF.

The chain uses TRBV18 and TRBJ1-1, with 7 bases that match TRBD1. V lost 3 bases to trimming and J lost 1 base; unmatched junction nucleotides: 2. Per germline, CDR1 KGHSH and CDR2 LQKENI. This CDR3 comprises 14 residues. In DNA, the CDR3 is TGTGCCAGCTCACCGCGACAGGGGAACACTGAAGCTTTCTTT. Protein: CASSPRQGNTEAFF.

The CDR3: CASSFGGRPSTNEKLFF. CDR3 in DNA: TGTGCCAGCAGCTTCGGGGGCCGCCCTTCAACTAATGAAAAACTGTTTTTT. The chain combines TRBV7-2 with TRBJ1-4; D is perhaps TRBD1 (6 bases). The CDR3 is made up of 17 amino acids. CDR1 SGHTA and CDR2 FQGNSA come from the germline V gene. The V gene lost 3 bases and the J gene lost 0 bases, with 14 bases spanning the gap.

In its sample, this clone was seen once. V and J are TRBV28 and TRBJ2-5; the D is unclear. Trimming took off 2 bases at V and 4 bases at J, with 11 bases between the two ends. CDR3 length: 14 amino acids. Germline CDR1 reads MDHEN; CDR2 reads SYDVKM. The CDR3 protein is CASSLGRKGETQYF. Here the CDR3 DNA reads TGTGCCAGCAGTTTAGGCAGGAAGGGAGAGACCCAGTACTTC.

This clone is a singleton in its sample. The V gene is TRBV7-3, the J gene TRBJ2-2; 8 positions agree with TRBD2. Germline CDR1 is SGHTA and CDR2 is FQGTGA. The CDR3 has 18 residues. The trim removed 5 bases at V and 2 bases at J, leaving 13 bases unmatched. The CDR3 DNA sequence: TGTGCCAGCAGCCGCCGCCCGGGGGGGCCCGGCAACACCGGGGAGCTGTTTTTT. This encodes CASSRRPGGPGNTGELFF. Combining the CDR3 with reference TRBV7-3 and TRBJ2-2 gives the whole variable domain GAGVSQTPSNKVTEKGKYVELRCDPISGHTALYWYRQSLGQGPEFLIYFQGTGAADDSGLPNDRFFAVRPEGSVSTLKIQRTERGDSAVYLCASSRRPGGPGNTGELFFGEGSRLTVL.

This clone has just one count. The chain links TRBV19 to TRBJ2-7; D remains ambiguous. This CDR3 region has 16 residues. Germline V gene sequence: CDR1 LNHDA, CDR2 SQIVND (reference sequence). V was shortened by 6 bases and J by 2 bases, with 20 bases between the two germline ends. CDR3 loop: CASSPRGRSGTYEQYF. DNA of the CDR3: TGTGCCAGTAGCCCAAGAGGACGTAGTGGAACCTACGAGCAGTACTTC.